The 9 T cell receptor beta chains presented below share a single source sample, sequenced in a study of regulatory T cells in long-lasting Graves disease. Sample time point: newly diagnosed GD, antithyroid drugs for less than 3 months. Making the TCR library involved RNA that had been extracted from PBMCs. Assembly of TCR beta libraries relied on iRepertoire HTBI primers together with Arm-PCR of CDR3 regions. TCRdb re-derived calls from the multiplex PCR reads in MiXCR, one entry per CDR3 protein. The table lists more than 300,000 distinct CDR3 sequences, roughly 15% of them singletons. These data also formed part of another study, on T cells in Graves' hyperthyroidism and ophthalmopathy.

The specimen comprised peripheral blood mononuclear cells (PBMCs), sampled at new diagnosis, from a patient treated with antithyroid drugs. Receptors were obtained from a young woman with Graves disease.

This clonotype was observed many times. The V gene is TRBV7-3, the J gene TRBJ2-1, with TRBD2 identical over 12 bases. With 5 bases clipped from V and 7 bases from J, the junction kept 9 bases outside the gene matches. CDR1 is SGHTA and CDR2 is FQGTGA in the germline V gene. The CDR3 is 16 residues long. The CDR3 region has the DNA TGTGCCAGCAGCCTCCGCCCTAGCGGGAGGGGTAATGAGCAGTTCTTC. As protein: CASSLRPSGRGNEQFF.

This clonotype was observed a few times. This sequence joins TRBV6-1 and TRBJ2-2, with a weak D call TRBD2 (5 bases). Per germline, CDR1 MNHNS and CDR2 SASEGT. Trimming removed 8 bases from V and 8 bases from J, with 6 bases in between. The CDR3 runs to 10 residues. The DNA of the CDR3 is TGTGCCAGCGGGAGAGGGGAGCTGTTTTTT. Translation: CASGRGELFF.

This clonotype was picked up many times. The chain recombines TRBV11-2 with TRBJ1-2; TRBD1 is a possible D gene (6 bases). CDR3 length equals 16 residues. Germline values: CDR1 SGHAT, CDR2 FQNNGV. The V end was cut by 5 bases, the J end by 6 bases, with 22 bases between. The CDR3 sequence is CASSVTSGVWTHGYTF. CDR3 DNA sequence: TGTGCCAGCAGCGTGACGTCAGGGGTATGGACTCATGGCTACACCTTC.

This sequence joins TRBV20-1 and TRBJ2-3; TRBD1 or TRBD2 may be the D gene (5 bases each). The CDR3 consists of 18 residues. Trimming stripped 5 bases from V and 0 bases from J, with 24 bases between. Germline lookup yields CDR1 DFQATT and CDR2 SNEGSKA (reference sequence). The CDR3 here is CSARTGAASGASTDTQYF. As DNA, the CDR3 is TGCAGTGCTCGCACAGGTGCCGCGAGCGGAGCCAGCACAGATACGCAGTATTTT.

Comment on this clonotype: A much larger clonotype is one base distant, so this may be a read error. The J gene is TRBJ1-1, the V gene TRBV10-3, with D perhaps TRBD1 (5 bases). Germline CDR1 is ENHRY and CDR2 is SYGVKD. The CDR3 runs 13 residues. The CDR3 sequence is CAISEGGNTEASF. The CDR3 DNA sequence: TGTGCCATCAGTGAGGGGGGGAACACTGAAGCTTCCTTT.

Regarding this clonotype: This may be a read error, as it is one base from a much larger clone. The chain has TRBV6-2 or TRBV6-3 and TRBJ2-2; maybe TRBD1 (6 bases). Germline CDR1 and CDR2: MNHEY and SVGEGT. V was clipped by 5 bases and J by 4 bases, with 14 bases between them. The CDR3 sequence is 15 residues long. The CDR3 DNA is TGTGCCAGCAGTGACACAGGGTTGGGCACCGGGGAGCTGTTTTTT. This codes for CASSDTGLGTGELFF.

This clonotype was recorded many times. V gene TRBV30 combines with J gene TRBJ2-7; D gene ambiguous. With 0 bases removed from V and 4 bases from J, the gap between germline ends came to 16 bases. The germline gives CDR1 GTSNPN, CDR2 SVGIG (reference sequence). The length of the CDR3 is 15 residues. For the CDR3, the DNA is TGTGCCTGGAGTGTCGTGGATCAATTATTATACGAGCAGTACTTC. It codes for CAWSVVDQLLYEQYF.

This clonotype was seen many times. The J gene is TRBJ2-2, the V gene TRBV3-1, with a weak D call TRBD2 (6 bases). Trimming cost V 0 bases and J 3 bases, with 14 bases left between them. CDR1 is LGHDT, CDR2 YNNKEL, per germline (reference sequence). The CDR3 runs to 17 residues. The CDR3 region is CASSQEWQRAYTGELFF. The CDR3 nucleotides read TGTGCCAGCAGCCAAGAGTGGCAGCGGGCCTACACCGGGGAGCTGTTTTTT.

The sample holds a few counts of this clonotype. The CDR3 DNA sequence: TGTGCCAGCAGTACGGACGGAAATTCACCCCTCCACTTT. Translation gives CASSTDGNSPLHF. V and J are TRBV6-2 or TRBV6-3 and TRBJ1-6; no definite D call. Trimming took off 5 bases at V and 7 bases at J, with 9 bases between the two ends. The CDR3 has 13 amino acids. Germline loops: CDR1 MNHEY, CDR2 SVGEGT.